These 15 T cell receptor beta chains came from one sample sequenced in a study of beta chain features in type 1 diabetes. Study-level points and caveats: The study found moderately but significantly shorter TCRB CDR3s in all four CD4+ subsets of Type 1 diabetes patients.

These receptors have no known antigen. Investigators reverse transcribed all isolated RNA, so they sequenced expressed TCRB transcripts. Data came from immunoSEQ multiplex PCR; TCRdb stores just in-frame clones and leaves some out. The sample consists of 250,000 to 350,000 clones, over 14% of them appearing once. The material sequenced was naive CD4+ T cells from blood. Receptors were obtained from a man in his late teens or twenties with type 1 diabetes.

The chain combines TRBV5-1 with TRBJ2-7; D is perhaps TRBD2 (6 bases). Trimming took 4 bases from V and 7 from J, leaving 15 bases between them. The CDR3 has 13 amino acids. In germline, CDR1 is SGHRS, CDR2 YFSETQ. CDR3 in DNA: TGCGCCAGCAGCGCCGGGACTCTAGGGGAGCAGTACTTC. Amino acid sequence: CASSAGTLGEQYF.

This chain uses TRBV9 with TRBJ2-3; a weak D match, TRBD2 (6 bases). The germline V gene encodes CDR1 SGDLS and CDR2 YYNGEE. V was shortened by 2 bases and J by 4 bases, with 8 bases between the two germline ends. The CDR3 totals 13 residues. CDR3 sequence: CASSVLASDTQYF. The DNA of the CDR3 is TGTGCCAGCAGCGTCCTAGCGTCAGATACGCAGTATTTT. Supplemented by reference TRBV9 and TRBJ2-3, the full variable domain reads DSGVTQTPKHLITATGQRVTLRCSPRSGDLSVYWYQQSLDQGLQFLIQYYNGEERAKGNILERFSAQQFPDLHSELNLSSLELGDSALYFCASSVLASDTQYFGPGTRLTVL.

V gene TRBV27 combines with J gene TRBJ2-1; D may be TRBD1 (6 bases). Trimming left V 6 bases short and J 1 base short, with 10 bases between. The CDR3 contains 14 residues. CDR1 is MNHEY and CDR2 is SMNVEV in the germline V gene (reference sequence). The CDR3 DNA sequence: TGTGCCAGCAGCTCCCAGGGGTCCTACAATGAGCAGTTCTTC. Its protein is CASSSQGSYNEQFF.

This clone appeared a few times. The chain has TRBV27 and TRBJ1-2, with TRBD1 identical over 7 bases. The germline gives CDR1 MNHEY, CDR2 SMNVEV (reference sequence). The CDR3 covers 15 residues. V lost 6 bases to trimming and J lost 2 bases; unmatched junction nucleotides: 9. The CDR3 DNA reads as TGTGCCAGCAGGCCCCGACGAGGGGGCAACTATGGCTACACCTTC. Its protein is CASRPRRGGNYGYTF.

This rearrangement joins TRBV10-3 to TRBJ1-4; D is perhaps TRBD1 (5 bases). The germline V gene encodes CDR1 ENHRY and CDR2 SYGVKD. V dropped 2 bases and J dropped 7 bases, with 8 bases sitting between them. The CDR3 consists of 13 residues. CDR3 sequence: CAISERQIEKLFF. The DNA of the CDR3 is TGTGCCATCAGTGAGAGACAGATTGAAAAACTGTTTTTT.

The CDR3 nucleotides are TGTGCCAGCAGCCGTTTAACTGGGCCTCAGGGGCAGTTCTTC. This codes for CASSRLTGPQGQFF. The chain has TRBV5-4 and TRBJ2-1, with TRBD1 as a possible D gene (5 bases). V lost 4 bases and J lost 12, with 20 bases in between. Germline CDR1 is SGHNT and CDR2 is YYREEE (reference sequence). This CDR3 has 14 residues.

The rearrangement links TRBV19 to TRBJ1-2; a possible D gene is TRBD1 (5 bases). Germline assignment: CDR1 LNHDA and CDR2 SQIVND (reference sequence). This CDR3 has 15 residues. The germline V and J ends were trimmed by 5 bases and 3 bases, with 16 bases remaining between them. This CDR3 reads CASSLRTGMDYGYTF. In DNA form, the CDR3 reads TGTGCCAGTAGTCTCCGTACAGGAATGGACTATGGCTACACCTTC.

This clone was observed a few times. The gene calls are TRBV2 and TRBJ1-1; the D gene is possibly TRBD1 (5 bases). CDR3 length: 12 amino acids. CDR1 is SNHLY and CDR2 is FYNNEI in the germline V gene. V lost 8 bases and J lost 5, with 12 bases in between. The DNA of the CDR3 is TGTGCCAGCTGGGGGGGTAGGACTGAAGCTTTCTTT. Translating gives CASWGGRTEAFF.

The V call is TRBV6-5, the J call TRBJ1-1; D might be TRBD1 (5 bases). Germline V gene data show CDR1 as MNHEY and CDR2 as SVGAGI. This CDR3 is built from 15 residues. V lost 5 bases and J lost 2, with 15 bases in between. The CDR3 reads CASSHGSGGNTEAFF. In DNA form, the CDR3 reads TGTGCCAGCAGTCACGGGAGCGGGGGAAACACTGAAGCTTTCTTT.

This clone has only a few counts. The chain links TRBV29-1 to TRBJ2-5; 10 bases agree with TRBD1. The tail of the sequence fits TRBJ2-7 better, so the J call may be wrong. CDR1 and CDR2 (germline): SQVTM, ANQGSEA. The CDR3 loop spans 16 amino acids. The CDR3 protein is CSVGVLGTGDIDEQYF. The CDR3 DNA sequence: TGCAGCGTTGGGGTTTTAGGGACAGGGGACATCGACGAGCAGTACTTC.

The J gene is TRBJ2-3, the V gene TRBV7-2; the match to TRBD2 covers 11 bases. The CDR3 runs to 16 residues. V shed 5 bases and J 2 bases; nucleotides not matched to a gene: 6. CDR1 SGHTA and CDR2 FQGNSA come from the germline V gene. In DNA form, the CDR3 reads TGTGCCAGCAGCGAGAGGGGACTAGCGGCCACAGATACGCAGTATTTT. This gives the protein CASSERGLAATDTQYF.

The chain is built from TRBV28 and TRBJ2-3; D might be TRBD1 (7 bases). CDR3 size: 13 residues. The germline V and J ends were trimmed by 6 bases and 8 bases, with 15 bases remaining between them. Germline loops: CDR1 MDHEN, CDR2 SYDVKM. The CDR3 region has the DNA TGTGCCAGCAGGCCAGGCCAGGGGGGTACGCAGTATTTT. This encodes CASRPGQGGTQYF.

The chain carries TRBV5-4 and TRBJ1-3, with TRBD1 as a possible D gene (5 bases). This CDR3 is built from 14 residues. The V gene's germline CDR1 is SGHNT and CDR2 YYREEE (reference sequence). Trimming left V 4 bases short and J 7 bases short, with 15 bases between. For the CDR3, the DNA is TGTGCCAGCAGCGTGGGACGGGGAAGGAACACCATATATTTT. This codes for CASSVGRGRNTIYF. The whole variable domain, remainder taken from reference TRBV5-4 and TRBJ1-3, is ETGVTQSPTHLIKTRGQQVTLRCSSQSGHNTVSWYQQALGQGPQFIFQYYREEENGRGNFPPRFSGLQFPNYSSELNVNALELDDSALYLCASSVGRGRNTIYFGEGSWLTVV.

This CDR3 reads CASSSTTSGRGEQYF. Written as DNA, the CDR3 is TGCGCCAGCAGCTCAACGACTAGCGGGAGAGGGGAGCAGTACTTC. The chain employs TRBV5-1 and TRBJ2-7; TRBD2 matches 12 bases. The V and J ends lost 3 bases and 7 bases, in that order; junction bases with no gene match: 8. Per the germline V gene, CDR1 is SGHRS and CDR2 is YFSETQ. The CDR3 is 15 amino acids.

CDR3 region: CASSPGGSTEAFF. CDR3 nucleotide sequence: TGTGCCAGCAGCCCCGGCGGGAGCACTGAAGCTTTCTTT. The V and J genes are TRBV7-2 and TRBJ1-1; D not certain. Per the germline V gene, CDR1 is SGHTA and CDR2 is FQGNSA. The CDR3 has 13 residues. V shed 5 bases and J shed 4 bases, with 11 bases lying between them.